Below, 27 T cell receptor beta chains from the same sample are listed, as sequenced in a study of blood T cell repertoires in COVID-19. Sequenced by immunoSEQ multiplex PCR; TCRdb stores in-frame clones only, minus some. The sample contains about 300,000 clones, just under 90% of which appear only once. Sequencing used peripheral blood. All receptors come from a woman aged 30 to 39 with COVID-19, enrolled during active disease.

This clone was seen a single time. The V call is TRBV29-1, the J call TRBJ1-2, with D uncertain. V lost 3 bases to trimming and J lost 6 bases, with 14 bases between them. Germline lookup yields CDR1 SQVTM and CDR2 ANQGSEA. This CDR3 has 13 amino acids. The DNA for the CDR3 is TGCAGCGTTGATTCCCTACTCGGGGATGGCTACACCTTC. This translates into CSVDSLLGDGYTF.

The genes are TRBV11-2 and TRBJ2-3; D gene ambiguous. CDR3 length: 15 residues. The V gene's germline CDR1 is SGHAT and CDR2 FQNNGV. With 4 bases removed from V and 0 bases from J, the gap between germline ends came to 11 bases. CDR3 DNA sequence: TGTGCCAGCAGCTGGGCACAGAGAAGCACAGATACGCAGTATTTT. Translated: CASSWAQRSTDTQYF.

V gene TRBV7-2 combines with J gene TRBJ1-3; 8 bases are shared with TRBD1. Germline trimming cut 1 base from V and 3 bases from J; bases unmatched to any gene: 8. Germline V CDR1 and CDR2: SGHTA, FQGNSA. The CDR3 totals 17 residues. The CDR3 DNA reads as TGTGCCAGCAGCTTAGACCCCCTGACAGGGGATGGAAACACCATATATTTT. This encodes CASSLDPLTGDGNTIYF.

The chain recombines TRBV5-8 with TRBJ2-7; D remains unclear. Trimming stripped 3 bases from V and 3 bases from J, with 16 bases between. The CDR3 extends over 15 amino acids. Germline V lookup: CDR1 SGHTS, CDR2 YDEGEE. The CDR3, as DNA: TGTGCCAGCAGCTCCCCCCACTCTCTCCTCTACGAGCAGTACGTC. This sequence encodes CASSSPHSLLYEQYV.

The V and J genes are TRBV9 and TRBJ2-7, with D tentatively TRBD1 (5 bases). With 0 bases removed from V and 2 bases from J, the gap between germline ends came to 9 bases. The CDR3 spans 14 residues. The germline CDR1 and CDR2 sequences are SGDLS and YYNGEE. The CDR3: CASSVGPTAYEQYF. Written as DNA, the CDR3 is TGTGCCAGCAGCGTAGGTCCGACAGCCTACGAGCAGTACTTC.

The V gene is TRBV5-1, the J gene TRBJ2-5; D uncertain. Germline loops: CDR1 SGHRS, CDR2 YFSETQ. V lost 0 bases and J lost 2, with 11 bases in between. The CDR3 totals 15 residues. For the CDR3, the DNA is TGCGCCAGCAGCTTGGGCCCATCCGCGCAAGAGACCCAGTACTTC. Amino acid sequence: CASSLGPSAQETQYF. The variable domain in full, with the rest retrieved from reference TRBV5-1 and TRBJ2-5, is KAGVTQTPRYLIKTRGQQVTLSCSPISGHRSVSWYQQTPGQGLQFLFEYFSETQRNKGNFPGRFSGRQFSNSRSEMNVSTLELGDSALYLCASSLGPSAQETQYFGPGTRLLVL.

This chain joins TRBV19 and TRBJ1-2, with 9 bases that match TRBD1. The germline V gene has CDR1 LNHDA and CDR2 SQIVND (reference sequence). V trimming: 3 bases; J trimming: 7 bases; junction bases outside the gene matches: 6. This CDR3 contains 14 residues. The CDR3 nucleotides are TGTGCCAGTAGTATCCGACAGGGGGGATCTGGCTACACCTTC. Encoded protein: CASSIRQGGSGYTF.

The chain has TRBV18 and TRBJ2-7; 7 nucleotides match TRBD2. V lost 3 bases and J lost 6; bases outside the gene matches: 2. The V gene's germline CDR1 is KGHSH and CDR2 LQKENI. This CDR3 contains 12 residues. CDR3 sequence reads: CASSPGGGEQYF. The CDR3 DNA reads as TGTGCCAGCTCACCGGGGGGGGGCGAGCAGTACTTC.

V and J are TRBV9 and TRBJ2-5; perhaps TRBD2 as D (6 bases). The V gene's germline CDR1 is SGDLS and CDR2 YYNGEE. The V gene lost 0 bases and the J gene lost 8 bases, with 23 bases spanning the gap. This CDR3 has 17 amino acids. CDR3 nucleotide sequence: TGTGCCAGCAGCGTAGATGGGATTGGCCCGACTAGGAGCACCCAGTACTTC. Translated: CASSVDGIGPTRSTQYF.

This sequence joins TRBV4-1 and TRBJ1-5; D is possibly TRBD1 (5 bases). Trimming pared 0 bases from V and 9 bases from J, leaving 18 bases between. CDR1 is MGHRA and CDR2 is YSYEKL in the germline V gene. The CDR3 is 16 amino acids. CDR3 bases: TGCGCCAGCAGCCAAGACAGCGGGGGTTTCCGGGGGCCCCAGCATTTT. Translation gives CASSQDSGGFRGPQHF.

This chain uses TRBV10-3 with TRBJ2-1, with a weak D call TRBD1 (5 bases). Germline V gene data show CDR1 as ENHRY and CDR2 as SYGVKD. With 8 bases removed from V and 9 bases from J, the gap between germline ends came to 14 bases. The CDR3 has 12 residues. The CDR3 DNA reads as TGTGCCATCTCCTCAGGGCTGCGTGAGCAGTTCTTC. Its translation is CAISSGLREQFF.

The CDR3 is CASSLSGRNTEAFF. CDR3 sequence (DNA): TGTGCCAGCAGCTTATCGGGGAGGAACACTGAAGCTTTCTTT. The rearrangement uses TRBV7-2 and TRBJ1-1; no reliable D call. CDR1 is SGHTA and CDR2 is FQGNSA in the germline V gene. CDR3 length equals 14 residues. Between the trimmed V and J ends, which lost 2 bases and 1 base, there was a span of 8 bases.

The rearrangement uses TRBV7-6 and TRBJ2-7, with D uncertain. With 5 bases removed from V and 0 bases from J, the gap between germline ends came to 11 bases. This CDR3 contains 14 residues. Germline assignment: CDR1 SGHVS and CDR2 FNYEAQ. CDR3 loop: CASSLGVSSYEQYF. The CDR3 coding sequence is TGTGCCAGCAGCCTAGGAGTTAGCTCCTACGAGCAGTACTTC.

The chain carries TRBV2 and TRBJ1-1, with D unresolved. The CDR3 is 15 residues long. Trimming left V 2 bases short and J 3 bases short, with 13 bases between. CDR1 and CDR2 (germline): SNHLY, FYNNEI. The chain's CDR3 is CASSEKRVPHTEAFF. CDR3 DNA: TGTGCCAGCAGTGAAAAAAGAGTACCTCACACTGAAGCTTTCTTT.

The chain has TRBV2 and TRBJ1-2, with D possibly TRBD1 on 6 matching bases. The CDR3 extends over 14 amino acids. Germline loops: CDR1 SNHLY, CDR2 FYNNEI. The ends were cut back, 6 bases at V and 3 bases at J, with 14 bases in the middle. The CDR3 here is CASRNRALDYGYTF. For the CDR3, the DNA is TGTGCCAGCAGGAACAGGGCACTAGACTATGGCTACACCTTC.

This clone appeared a few times. The V and J genes are TRBV3-1 (or the pseudogene TRBV3-2) and TRBJ1-6, with D possibly being TRBD1 (5 bases). In germline, CDR1 is LGHDT, CDR2 YNNKEL (reference sequence). Trimming took off 0 bases at V and 10 bases at J, with 10 bases between the two ends. This CDR3 spans 14 amino acids. CDR3 in DNA: TGTGCCAGCAGCCAAGACAGGGTAGGGTCACCCCTCCACTTT. It yields the protein CASSQDRVGSPLHF.

The genes are TRBV3-1 (or the pseudogene TRBV3-2) and TRBJ2-5, with 11 positions matching TRBD2. CDR1 is LGHDT, CDR2 YNNKEL, per germline (reference sequence). Losses at the gene ends were 0 bases for V and 5 bases for J; bases not matched to a gene: 8. This CDR3 region has 17 residues. This chain's CDR3 is CASSQDLVAGGQETQYF. CDR3 DNA: TGTGCCAGCAGCCAAGATCTGGTAGCGGGGGGGCAGGAGACCCAGTACTTC.

This chain links TRBV6-6 with TRBJ1-5; D possibly corresponds to TRBD1 (5 bases). V lost 10 bases and J 0 bases, leaving 16 bases between the germline ends. The CDR3 length is 15 residues. CDR1 is MNHNY, CDR2 SVGAGI, per germline (reference sequence). DNA of the CDR3: TGTGCCACCCGGGGGGAGAATTATAGCAATCAGCCCCAGCATTTT. Residues: CATRGENYSNQPQHF.

The chain uses TRBV14 and TRBJ1-2, with D tentatively TRBD1 (6 bases). The CDR3 totals 14 residues. Germline lookup yields CDR1 SGHDN and CDR2 FVKESK. V was cut by 5 bases and J by 5 bases, with 15 bases left in between. CDR3 sequence reads: CASSSRGASYGYTF. The CDR3 DNA reads TGTGCCAGCAGCTCTCGGGGGGCCTCATATGGCTACACCTTC.

The chain combines TRBV2 with TRBJ2-3; D might be TRBD2 (6 bases). V was shortened by 0 bases and J by 4 bases, with 8 bases between the two germline ends. Germline V gene lookup returns CDR1 SNHLY and CDR2 FYNNEI. This CDR3 has 14 amino acids. The CDR3 loop is CASSEAGGADTQYF. In DNA, the CDR3 is TGTGCCAGCAGTGAAGCGGGAGGCGCAGATACGCAGTATTTT.

V is TRBV6-5 and J is TRBJ1-5; tentatively, D is TRBD1 (6 bases). The germline V and J ends were trimmed by 5 bases and 6 bases, with 17 bases remaining between them. Germline CDR1 and CDR2: MNHEY and SVGAGI. The CDR3 is made up of 15 amino acids. The CDR3 DNA reads TGTGCCAGCAGTAGGGTGGGGGCCGCGGGTCAGCCCCAGCATTTT. It encodes CASSRVGAAGQPQHF.

The chain joins TRBV27 to TRBJ2-2; 7 bases agree with TRBD1. After removal of 6 bases from V and 0 bases from J, the junction contained 7 bases not matched to a gene. The CDR3 consists of 16 residues. CDR1 and CDR2 (germline): MNHEY, SMNVEV (reference sequence). DNA of the CDR3: TGTGCCAGCAGCACGCGAGGGGGCTCGAACACCGGGGAGCTGTTTTTT. This sequence encodes CASSTRGGSNTGELFF.

The CDR3 nucleotides read TGTGCCAGTACCCCGGGCAGGGGCCTTCTCGGCTACACCTTC. Translation: CASTPGRGLLGYTF. The chain carries TRBV19 and TRBJ1-2; TRBD1 is a possible D gene (6 bases). The CDR3 loop spans 14 amino acids. Germline V gene sequence: CDR1 LNHDA, CDR2 SQIVND (reference sequence). Trimming took off 7 bases at V and 8 bases at J, with 20 bases between the two ends.

The rearrangement joins TRBV15 to TRBJ2-3, with 8 bases fitting TRBD1. Germline CDR1 and CDR2: LNHNV and YYDKDF (reference sequence). The CDR3 covers 17 residues. Trimming cost V 3 bases and J 6 bases; bases outside gene matches: 14. The CDR3 loop reads CATSSSIGTGLGDTQYF. The CDR3 DNA reads as TGTGCCACCAGCAGTTCTATTGGGACAGGCCTCGGCGATACGCAGTATTTT. Complete variable domain (other parts from reference TRBV15 and TRBJ2-3): DAMVIQNPRYQVTQFGKPVTLSCSQTLNHNVMYWYQQKSSQAPKLLFHYYDKDFNNEADTPDNFQSRRPNTSFCFLDIRSPGLGDTAMYLCATSSSIGTGLGDTQYFGPGTRLTVL.

V and J are TRBV2 and TRBJ2-2; tentatively, D is TRBD2 (6 bases). V lost 4 bases to trimming and J lost 8 bases, with 17 bases between them. The CDR3 is 15 amino acids. The V gene's germline CDR1 is SNHLY and CDR2 FYNNEI. In DNA form, the CDR3 reads TGTGCCAGCAGTGGGCCCGGGGGACCTAGAGGGGAGCTGTTTTTT. Translated, it gives CASSGPGGPRGELFF.

Written as DNA, the CDR3 is TGTGCCAGCAGCTTAGGACTGTCCCGTGAAGCTTTCTTT. Translating gives CASSLGLSREAFF. This chain uses TRBV11-2 with TRBJ1-1; D gene uncertain. From germline, CDR1 is SGHAT and CDR2 FQNNGV. The CDR3 is made up of 13 amino acids. V lost 1 base and J 7 bases, leaving 10 bases between the germline ends. Complete variable domain (other parts from reference TRBV11-2 and TRBJ1-1): EAGVAQSPRYKIIEKRQSVAFWCNPISGHATLYWYQQILGQGPKLLIQFQNNGVVDDSQLPKDRFSAERLKGVDSTLKIQPAKLEDSAVYLCASSLGLSREAFFGQGTRLTVV.

The rearrangement joins TRBV3-1 (or the pseudogene TRBV3-2) to TRBJ2-6; D uncertain. Germline CDR1 is LGHDT and CDR2 is YNNKEL (reference sequence). This CDR3 has 13 residues. The V and J ends lost 4 bases and 12 bases respectively, with 13 bases between them. CDR3 amino acids: CASSRRLFSVLTF. The CDR3 region has the DNA TGTGCCAGCAGCCGTAGACTCTTTTCCGTCCTGACTTTC.